The source of this T cell receptor beta chain is a study of CD8+ T cells in alopecia areata. The length of the CDR3 is 16 residues. V dropped 4 bases and J dropped 4 bases, with 16 bases sitting between them. Germline V gene lookup returns CDR1 SEHNR and CDR2 FQNEAQ (reference sequence). There are a few counts of this clone. Its antigen is unidentified. Whole-study findings and limits: Patients showed less clear TCR sequence sharing than mice, possibly partly because of HLA diversity. Lesional scalp, notably in alopecia totalis/universalis, had clonality above that of normal scalp.

In each case, RNA was isolated and then reverse transcribed into cDNA as the sequencing template. Produced via immunoSEQ multiplex PCR; TCRdb's table is partial and in-frame only. The repertoire includes some 210,000 clones, around three fifths of them detected once, and 0.45% sits in the top ten. The receptor was isolated from a human donor with alopecia areata. The chain is built from TRBV7-9 and TRBJ2-2; TRBD1 or TRBD2 may be the D gene (5 bases each). This specimen consisted of CD4+ T cells sorted from blood, obtained at week 0. The CDR3: CASSYPGAGFTGELFF. CDR3 coding DNA: TGTGCCAGCAGCTACCCCGGGGCGGGCTTCACCGGGGAGCTGTTTTTT.